This T cell receptor (beta chain) originates from a study of CD8+ T cells in alopecia areata. Study conclusions and caveats: While patients received tofacitinib, many expanded lesional clones remained present in scalp and blood. Tofacitinib significantly reduced both scalp clonality and expanded CD8+ clones among the top 100.

Points on this clone: Its matching antigen is unknown.

As the sequencing template, cDNA was produced by extracting RNA and reverse transcribing it. This table comes from immunoSEQ multiplex PCR, and its TCRdb copy is limited to in-frame clones, with some not included. Of around 190,000 clones in the sample, over 60% were seen once. The CDR3 runs 16 residues. Germline V gives CDR1 MNHEY, CDR2 SMNVEV (reference sequence). Trimming removed 0 bases at V and 7 bases at J, with 16 bases between. Treatment in this sample: oral pan-JAK inhibitor, 5-10 mg twice daily. Peripheral blood samples and lesional scalp punch biopsies were obtained from alopecia areata patients.

The source was CD4+ T cells sorted from blood, collected at week 4, from a patient treated with tofacitinib. The receptor comes from a human donor with alopecia areata. The chain combines TRBV27 with TRBJ1-5; D unclear. The CDR3 region has the DNA TGTGCCAGCAGTTTATCGTTTGGCGAGAGAGGGCAGCCCCAGCATTTT. This codes for CASSLSFGERGQPQHF.